This T cell receptor beta chain was retrieved from a study of cytomegalovirus exposure and HLA in healthy donors. This clone was observed a single time. Its target is unknown. General observations from the study: Researchers counted around 150 TCR beta chains as cytomegalovirus-associated.

Trimming removed 6 bases from V and 1 base from J, with 9 bases in between. Germline assignment: CDR1 SGHNT and CDR2 YENEEA. The CDR3 runs to 14 residues. PCR amplification relied on 60 Vbeta primers (plus 13 Jbeta primers). In the authors' workflow: Unique TCR beta chains numbered roughly 80 million in a later analysis, with about 9.9 million shared. TCRdb's copy holds only in-frame clones and misses some; the assay was immunoSEQ multiplex PCR. V and J calls and clone size are as listed in that table; D and trimming were resolved from the DNA. The table lists 110,000 or so clones, 70% to 80% of them singletons.

The rearrangement links TRBV11-3 to TRBJ2-2; D is uncertain. This sequence was found in a woman in her twenties or thirties in good health and CMV-seropositive. Sequenced: PBMCs. This CDR3 is CASSGRLNTGELFF. The CDR3, as DNA: TGTGCCAGCAGTGGCAGACTGAACACCGGGGAGCTGTTTTTT.